The T cell receptor (beta chain) under discussion was sequenced for a study of CD8 T cells in Susac syndrome. Random hexamers were used to reverse transcribe the RNA input (about 0.5 to 1 ug). The TCR beta CDR3 was amplified by immunoSEQ multiplex PCR across 54 Vbeta, 13 Jbeta. TCRdb recomputed calls from the immunoSEQ multiplex PCR reads with MiXCR, one row per CDR3 protein. This repertoire shows approximately 170,000 distinct CDR3 sequences, 85% to 95% found once; its top ten account for just over 0.13%. CDR1 and CDR2 (germline): SQVTM, ANQGSEA. The CDR3 is 12 amino acids. Trimming took off 4 bases at V and 4 bases at J, with 10 bases between the two ends. Only a few counts were recorded for this clonotype.

The source is a human donor in good health. Sequencing used CD4+ T cells from PBMCs. J is TRBJ1-1 and V is TRBV29-1; a possible D gene is TRBD1 (5 bases). DNA of the CDR3: TGCAGCGTTGCCGGGGGGGTCACTGAAGCTTTCTTT. Its translation is CSVAGGVTEAFF.